This T cell receptor (beta chain) was captured in a study of sequential checkpoint blockade in melanoma. On the study more broadly: Each arm's sequence ended with maintenance nivolumab. Study findings and constraints: PD-L1 staining and CD8+ counts, not mutational load, tracked tumor T-cell clonality. Rising tumor T-cell fraction and clonality meant about 30 times likelier benefit.

Assay: immunoSEQ multiplex PCR; the TCRdb copy retains only in-frame clones and omits some. The sample has about 3,500 clones; approximately 20% are singletons. This clone was counted ten times or more. Its antigen remains unknown. The CDR3 is 17 amino acids. Germline trimming cut 5 bases from V and 6 bases from J; bases unmatched to any gene: 15. The V gene's germline CDR1 is SGHVS and CDR2 FNYEAQ. Stated treatment: randomized to nivolumab then ipilimumab (arm A) or the reverse (arm B). This sequence originates from a human donor with melanoma. The J gene is TRBJ2-2, the V gene TRBV7-6; 7 bases agree with TRBD1. Specimen: tumor tissue (inferred from file names), collected from a patient given nivolumab and ipilimumab in sequence. The CDR3 DNA reads as TGTGCCAGCAGCCCGCCGGACAGGATAATAGCCGCCGGGGAGCTGTTTTTT. Translation gives CASSPPDRIIAAGELFF.